This T cell receptor beta chain stems from a study of blood T cell repertoires in COVID-19 (dated by TCRdb to between 2020 and 2021). In terms of the full investigation: The collaborator samples originated in the United States, Italy and Spain and spanned the acute and convalescent phases of COVID-19. A de-identified subject ID, COVID-19 status, age in years and sex were almost always included in the sample metadata. The repertoires were made available in a free public database intended to serve as a resource for research on the immune response to SARS-CoV-2. Subjects who had been exposed to COVID-19, were actively infected with it, or had recovered from it provided the deeply sampled blood TCRbeta repertoires that made up the dataset. The prospective study material was composed of cDNA or gDNA derived from T cells, B-cell-depleted T cells, or PBMCs. The samples were drawn from the first 160 participants of the ongoing ImmuneRACE study and from 1,254 subjects provided by 6 global collaborators. Where available, HLA class I and class II types were obtained from metadata supplied by the sample provider rather than from assay-based typing. Summary of the overall study and its limitations: How much clinical and demographic metadata was included differed by source and by participant, and the metadata was provided uncurated.

The collaborating institutions used their own protocols to collect whole blood in K2EDTA tubes. For TCRbeta analysis, collaborator samples were shipped as frozen whole blood, as isolated PBMCs, or as DNA extracted from either sample type. The immunoSEQ Assay, a bias-controlled multiplex PCR, was used to amplify TCRbeta CDR3 regions from genomic DNA. Under the source paper's analysis protocol: The number of nucleated cells in each sample was estimated by amplification of reference gene primers within the assay. Sequence reads were collapsed and filtered to measure the absolute abundance of every unique TCRbeta CDR3 rearrangement. Productive Simpson clonality was computed per sample as the square root of Simpson's diversity index over productive rearrangements. TCRdb holds this immuneACCESS table with in-frame rearrangements only. Some clones are missing; in checked studies, unresolved V genes explain under half, and the rest has no known cause. V, J and clone size are taken as reported in that table, and D and trimming were inferred from the DNA itself. This sample lists 100,000 to 140,000 clones; more than 80% were detected once. The ten largest make up 4.9% of the sample.

The germline V gene (reference sequence) gives CDR1 as SGHNT and CDR2 as YYREEE. Trimmed from V: 2 bases; trimmed from J: 7 bases; junction bases lacking a gene match: 2. Measured from the cysteine to the phenylalanine, the CDR3 is 14 residues long. The only DNA kept is the CDR3, 42 bases in frame from the first base. This clone was picked up one time. Its specific antigen is unknown. The sample holds no much larger clone one base away, and base qualities are not on file. The rearrangement combines TRBV5-4 with TRBJ1-6, with TRBD1 identical over 8 junction bases. The sample consisted of peripheral blood. The receptor was derived from a man in his forties or fifties with active or convalescent COVID-19. The CDR3 sequence is CASSFDRGNSPLHF. The DNA reads TGTGCCAGCAGCTTCGACAGGGGCAATTCACCCCTCCACTTT.